The 26 T cell receptor beta chains listed next were all sequenced from one sample in a study of graft-versus-host responses after intestinal transplantation. Some clones are missing from TCRdb's copy, which holds only in-frame ones; the method was immunoSEQ multiplex PCR. Of about 89,000 clones listed, 91% are singletons. For these receptors, no antigen is known. Sequences were derived from unstimulated CD4+ T cells sorted from spleen or lymph node cells, sampled before intestinal transplant. All receptors come from a human donor who received an intestinal transplant.

The chain employs TRBV6-1 and TRBJ2-3, with D possibly matching TRBD2 (6 bases). This CDR3 has 15 amino acids. Germline V gives CDR1 MNHNS, CDR2 SASEGT. V was trimmed by 4 bases and J by 2 bases, leaving 13 bases between them. The CDR3 here is CASSGTGTYTDTQYF. For the CDR3, the DNA is TGTGCCAGCAGTGGGACCGGGACTTACACAGATACGCAGTATTTT.

The CDR3 protein is CASSQDEGQGAYNEQFF. DNA of the CDR3: TGCGCCAGCAGCCAAGATGAGGGACAGGGGGCCTACAATGAGCAGTTCTTC. This chain uses TRBV4-1 with TRBJ2-1, with TRBD1 matching 11 bases. Trimming at V came to 0 bases and at J to 2 bases, leaving 3 bases not matched to a gene. The V gene's germline CDR1 is MGHRA and CDR2 YSYEKL. The CDR3 consists of 17 residues.

The chain recombines TRBV7-2 with TRBJ2-6, with D possibly matching TRBD1 (6 bases). Per the germline V gene, CDR1 is SGHTA and CDR2 is FQGNSA. V lost 4 bases, J lost 4 bases, and 11 bases lay in between. The CDR3 is made up of 15 amino acids. The CDR3 DNA reads as TGTGCCAGCAGCTCCACAGGGCCCGGGGCCAACGTCCTGACTTTC. It specifies CASSSTGPGANVLTF.

This sequence joins TRBV4-1 and TRBJ2-7, with D tentatively TRBD2 (5 bases). The germline V gene has CDR1 MGHRA and CDR2 YSYEKL. This CDR3 region has 14 residues. Trimming cost V 0 bases and J 2 bases, with 8 bases left between them. The CDR3 DNA reads as TGCGCCAGCAGCCAAGAATGGCGGGCCTACGAGCAGTACTTC. It is translated as CASSQEWRAYEQYF.

The chain is built from TRBV7-9 and TRBJ1-1; 8 positions match TRBD1. Looked up from germline, CDR1 is SEHNR and CDR2 is FQNEAQ (reference sequence). Trimming cost V 4 bases and J 5 bases; bases outside gene matches: 6. This CDR3 spans 14 amino acids. This CDR3 is CASSSQGAGTEAFF. Written as DNA, the CDR3 is TGTGCCAGCAGCTCTCAGGGGGCGGGGACTGAAGCTTTCTTT.

The gene calls are TRBV7-2 and TRBJ2-3; the match to TRBD2 covers 8 bases. Per germline, CDR1 SGHTA and CDR2 FQGNSA. CDR3 size: 16 residues. Germline trimming cut 4 bases from V and 3 bases from J; bases unmatched to any gene: 9. In DNA form, the CDR3 reads TGTGCCAGCAGCTCCCGAGCGGGGGAGAATACAGATACGCAGTATTTT. The encoded protein is CASSSRAGENTDTQYF. Using reference TRBV7-2 and TRBJ2-3 for the parts outside the CDR3, the full variable domain is GAGVSQSPSNKVTEKGKDVELRCDPISGHTALYWYRQSLGQGLEFLIYFQGNSAPDKSGLPSDRFSAERTGGSVSTLTIQRTQQEDSAVYLCASSSRAGENTDTQYFGPGTRLTVL.

This clone was counted only a few times. The chain couples TRBV4-3 to TRBJ1-4; D is unclear. The CDR3 has 14 residues. With 3 bases removed from V and 5 bases from J, the gap between germline ends came to 10 bases. Germline V gene sequence: CDR1 LGHNA, CDR2 YSLEER. This chain's CDR3 is CASSQGRWNEKLFF. The CDR3, as DNA: TGCGCCAGCAGCCAGGGGAGGTGGAATGAAAAACTGTTTTTT.

The V call is TRBV6-5, the J call TRBJ1-1; D is ambiguous. Per germline, CDR1 MNHEY and CDR2 SVGAGI. V was pared by 4 bases and J by 0 bases, with 6 bases between. This CDR3 comprises 13 residues. As DNA, the CDR3 is TGTGCCAGCAGTTCAACTTTGAACACTGAAGCTTTCTTT. As protein: CASSSTLNTEAFF.

The gene calls are TRBV25-1 and TRBJ1-6; 9 bases map to TRBD1. CDR3 length: 15 residues. The trim removed 5 bases at V and 7 bases at J, leaving 6 bases unmatched. Germline V lookup: CDR1 MGHDK, CDR2 SYGVNS. The CDR3 is CASSNTGTGNSPLHF. As DNA, the CDR3 is TGTGCCAGCAGTAACACCGGGACAGGGAATTCACCCCTCCACTTT.

The chain carries TRBV9 and TRBJ2-3; D is undetermined. Germline V gene data show CDR1 as SGDLS and CDR2 as YYNGEE. Deletions cut 3 bases from V and 0 bases from J, with 8 bases between. CDR3 length equals 14 residues. The CDR3: CASSDESSTDTQYF. The CDR3, as DNA: TGTGCCAGCAGCGATGAGTCTAGCACAGATACGCAGTATTTT.

This chain joins TRBV6-1 and TRBJ1-1; 9 bases are shared with TRBD1. V lost 3 bases and J lost 1; bases outside the gene matches: 12. The CDR3 contains 18 residues. CDR1 is MNHNS and CDR2 is SASEGT in the germline V gene. CDR3 nucleotide sequence: TGTGCCAGCAGTGAGCACCGGGACAGGGTAAAGAGGAACACTGAAGCTTTCTTT. Residues: CASSEHRDRVKRNTEAFF.

The V and J genes are TRBV6-6 and TRBJ1-5; 8 nucleotides line up with TRBD1. Germline CDR1 is MNHNY and CDR2 is SVGAGI (reference sequence). Unmatched junction bases numbered 9, after V lost 4 bases and J lost 7 bases. The CDR3 is made up of 15 amino acids. This CDR3 is CASSSGQGPIQPQHF. As DNA, the CDR3 is TGTGCCAGCAGTTCCGGACAGGGCCCAATCCAGCCCCAGCATTTT.

This clone was seen a single time. The V call is TRBV30, the J call TRBJ2-5; the D gene is possibly TRBD2 (6 bases). CDR1 is GTSNPN, CDR2 SVGIG, per germline (reference sequence). The CDR3 contains 17 residues. Trimming took off 3 bases at V and 0 bases at J, with 20 bases between the two ends. The CDR3 loop reads CAWREEGNLRYQETQYF. The CDR3 DNA sequence: TGTGCCTGGAGAGAGGAGGGTAACCTCCGATACCAAGAGACCCAGTACTTC.

The chain joins TRBV11-3 to TRBJ2-7; no definite D call. V was trimmed by 1 base and J by 3 bases, leaving 7 bases between them. The CDR3 runs 13 residues. Germline V gives CDR1 SGHNT, CDR2 YENEEA. The CDR3 protein is CASSLVRFYEQYF. CDR3 nucleotide sequence: TGTGCCAGCAGCTTAGTTCGTTTCTACGAGCAGTACTTC.

The rearrangement uses TRBV27 and TRBJ2-7, with D possibly matching TRBD2 (6 bases). V lost 2 bases and J lost 0, with 8 bases in between. The CDR3 extends over 14 amino acids. Germline V CDR1 and CDR2: MNHEY, SMNVEV (reference sequence). CDR3 protein: CASSLKTSSYEQYF. CDR3 nucleotide sequence: TGTGCCAGCAGTTTAAAGACTAGCTCCTACGAGCAGTACTTC.

This clone was picked up a small number of times. The J gene is TRBJ2-3, the V gene TRBV18, with D perhaps TRBD1 (5 bases). This CDR3 has 17 amino acids. Trimming removed 3 bases at V and 2 bases at J, with 18 bases between. Per germline, CDR1 KGHSH and CDR2 LQKENI. CDR3: CASSPTDSLYSTDTQYF. The CDR3 nucleotides are TGTGCCAGCTCACCTACCGACAGCCTATATTCCACAGATACGCAGTATTTT.

This clone was picked up one time. This chain links TRBV5-1 with TRBJ2-1; 13 nucleotides align to TRBD2. This CDR3 region has 17 residues. Germline V gene data show CDR1 as SGHRS and CDR2 as YFSETQ. V gave up 4 bases and J gave up 8 bases; unmatched junction bases: 12. CDR3 DNA sequence: TGCGCCAGCAGCCCAATCACCGGGACTAGCGGGATCTATGAGCAGTTCTTC. This codes for CASSPITGTSGIYEQFF.

This clone was observed once. The gene calls are TRBV6-5 and TRBJ2-5; D gene uncertain. Trimming pared 5 bases from V and 0 bases from J, leaving 10 bases between. Germline V gene lookup returns CDR1 MNHEY and CDR2 SVGAGI. This CDR3 is 14 amino acids long. This chain's CDR3 is CASSVLGYQETQYF. The CDR3, as DNA: TGTGCCAGCAGTGTACTCGGGTACCAAGAGACCCAGTACTTC.

The chain has TRBV5-1 and TRBJ1-1; D may be TRBD1 (5 bases). This CDR3 comprises 13 residues. Trimming pared 0 bases from V and 7 bases from J, leaving 10 bases between. The germline V gene encodes CDR1 SGHRS and CDR2 YFSETQ. CDR3 in amino acids: CASSLAWGGEAFF. Here the CDR3 DNA reads TGCGCCAGCAGCTTGGCCTGGGGGGGTGAAGCTTTCTTT.

The chain is built from TRBV19 and TRBJ1-2, with 8 bases aligning to TRBD1. Germline CDR1 and CDR2: LNHDA and SQIVND (reference sequence). This CDR3 spans 13 amino acids. J was trimmed by 4 bases and V by 7 bases; bases with no gene match: 5. CDR3: CASNRGVTYGYTF. For the CDR3, the DNA is TGTGCCAGTAACAGGGGGGTTACCTATGGCTACACCTTC.

The V gene is TRBV27, the J gene TRBJ2-1; 9 positions agree with TRBD2. With V trimmed by 6 bases and J by 5 bases, 11 bases remained unmatched. Germline lookup yields CDR1 MNHEY and CDR2 SMNVEV (reference sequence). The CDR3 consists of 16 residues. CDR3 DNA: TGTGCCAGCAGCGGATTTAAGCGGGGGGTTAACAATGAGCAGTTCTTC. Amino acid sequence: CASSGFKRGVNNEQFF.

The V and J genes are TRBV7-2 and TRBJ2-2; 14 bases map to TRBD2. CDR3 length: 18 amino acids. Trimming at V came to 2 bases and at J to 1 base, leaving 3 bases not matched to a gene. Germline-derived CDR1 and CDR2 are SGHTA and FQGNSA. As DNA, the CDR3 is TGTGCCAGCAGCTTAACTGGACTAGCGGGGGGGAACACCGGGGAGCTGTTTTTT. Residues: CASSLTGLAGGNTGELFF.

The rearrangement joins TRBV7-9 to TRBJ2-1; 8 bases agree with TRBD2. V lost 7 bases and J lost 0; bases outside the gene matches: 11. Germline V gene data show CDR1 as SEHNR and CDR2 as FQNEAQ (reference sequence). The CDR3 extends over 17 amino acids. CDR3 in DNA: TGTGCCAGCACCAGACCCAGCGGGGGCCTCTCCTACAATGAGCAGTTCTTC. This encodes CASTRPSGGLSYNEQFF.

V usage is TRBV27 and J usage is TRBJ1-2; D is ambiguous. The CDR3 extends over 15 amino acids. Deletions cut 6 bases from V and 4 bases from J, with 18 bases between. Germline CDR1 and CDR2: MNHEY and SMNVEV (reference sequence). The CDR3 spells CASRVSTGGPYGYTF. The DNA of the CDR3 is TGTGCCAGCAGGGTTTCTACGGGAGGTCCCTATGGCTACACCTTC.

The chain is built from TRBV11-3 and TRBJ2-1; D uncertain. Germline V lookup: CDR1 SGHNT, CDR2 YENEEA. The CDR3 has 16 amino acids. V lost 0 bases and J lost 2, with 11 bases in between. CDR3 loop: CASSLDLGSPYNEQFF. In nucleotides, the CDR3 is TGTGCCAGCAGCTTAGATCTGGGCTCCCCCTACAATGAGCAGTTCTTC.

The chain combines TRBV9 with TRBJ2-5; TRBD1 might be the D (6 bases). This CDR3 is 15 amino acids long. Germline V lookup: CDR1 SGDLS, CDR2 YYNGEE. V lost 0 bases to trimming and J lost 4 bases, with 13 bases between them. The CDR3 protein is CASSVDPQGSETQYF. CDR3 nucleotides: TGTGCCAGCAGCGTAGACCCCCAGGGGTCAGAGACCCAGTACTTC.